This is a list of T cell receptor beta chains from one sample in a study of T cell responses to AZD1222 COVID-19 vaccine. The protocol was immunoSEQ multiplex PCR, while the TCRdb copy is restricted to in-frame clones and leaves out a portion. The sample holds about 89,000 clones, 80% to 95% seen once. The sample in question was peripheral blood, obtained 28 days after the second AZD1222 dose. These receptors all come from an adult who received the AZD1222 COVID-19 vaccine. Each CDR3 is given with its conserved first and last residue. Fields, in order: CDR3 DNA, CDR3 protein, clone size, J gene, V gene, D gene. A D gene is named only where the DNA matches it firmly. Rows may omit the clone size; those that give it use once, few, many or a size class.

TGTGCCAGCAGCCAAGGCGGTGTCTACGAGCAGTACTTC	CASSQGGVYEQYF	.	TRBJ2-7	TRBV3-1/TRBV3-2	.
TGTGCCAGCAGTTTACTGGCATCGTATGATACGCAGTATTTT	CASSLLASYDTQYF	.	TRBJ2-3	TRBV27	.
TGTGCCAGCAGCGCACAGCCGGGCGGGGTTACGCAGTATTTT	CASSAQPGGVTQYF	.	TRBJ2-3	TRBV7-2	.
TGTGCCAGCTCACCAGGATATGGTACGGGCAATCAGCCCCAGCATTTT	CASSPGYGTGNQPQHF	.	TRBJ1-5	TRBV18	.
TGTGCCAGCAGCCGGACTTGGGACAATCGGCCCGCTAACTATGGCTACACCTTC	CASSRTWDNRPANYGYTF	.	TRBJ1-2	TRBV28	.
TGTGCCAGCAGCCAAGATTGGGGGTCAGAGACCCAGTACTTC	CASSQDWGSETQYF	.	TRBJ2-5	TRBV14	.
TGTGCCAGCAGTTTAGAGGGGCGCGGGAATCAGCCCCAGCATTTT	CASSLEGRGNQPQHF	once	TRBJ1-5	TRBV27	.
TGTGCCAGTACCCTCCTTACAGGGGGACCCTCTGGGGCCAACGTCCTGACTTTC	CASTLLTGGPSGANVLTF	.	TRBJ2-6	TRBV19	TRBD1
TGCGCCAGCAGCGCCGGGACGAAGCCCCACGAGCAGTACTTC	CASSAGTKPHEQYF	.	TRBJ2-7	TRBV10-2	.
TGTGCCAGCAGTCCTACCCGACAGGGGAGCACTGAAGCTTTCTTT	CASSPTRQGSTEAFF	.	TRBJ1-1	TRBV2	TRBD1
TGCGCCAGCAGTGAGTCCCCGGGACTCCACACTGAAGCTTTCTTT	CASSESPGLHTEAFF	.	TRBJ1-1	TRBV10-1	.
TGTGCCAGCAGCCTAGGGCAGGGTCAGTTCTTC	CASSLGQGQFF	.	TRBJ2-1	TRBV11-2	.
TGTGCCAGCAGTTCCGACAGGGGAAGGAGGGGGCGCTATGGCTACACCTTC	CASSSDRGRRGRYGYTF	.	TRBJ1-2	TRBV5-4	TRBD1
TGTGCCAGCGGCATCCCGAACCATAGCAATCAGCCCCAGCATTTT	CASGIPNHSNQPQHF	.	TRBJ1-5	TRBV28	.
TGTGCCAGCAACCTGGGCCCTCCGGGGGGTTCACCCCTCCACTTT	CASNLGPPGGSPLHF	.	TRBJ1-6	TRBV6-5	.
TGCGCCAGCAGCCCCTTGGCAGGGGGGTACACTGAAGCTTTCTTT	CASSPLAGGYTEAFF	.	TRBJ1-1	TRBV5-1	TRBD1
TGTGCCAGGTCCCCGGCCGATGATTGCCGGTACTTC	CARSPADDCRYF	.	TRBJ2-7	TRBV3-1/TRBV3-2	.
TGTGCCAGCTGCTACGGGACACCCTCCTACAATGAGCAGTTCTTC	CASCYGTPSYNEQFF	.	TRBJ2-1	TRBV5-6	.
TGTGCCAGCAGTCCTACAGGAGCCAAAAACATTCAGTACTTC	CASSPTGAKNIQYF	.	TRBJ2-4	TRBV7-3	.
TGTGCCAGCAGCTTAGGAGCGGGAGCGGGCCAAGAGACCCAGTACTTC	CASSLGAGAGQETQYF	.	TRBJ2-5	TRBV11-2	TRBD2
TGTGCCAGCAGCTATACAGGGGTTGAAGCTTTCTTT	CASSYTGVEAFF	few	TRBJ1-1	TRBV11-1	TRBD1
TGTGCCAGCAGCGCACAGGGAGGGGACGAAAAACTGTTTTTT	CASSAQGGDEKLFF	.	TRBJ1-4	TRBV6-6	.
TGTGCCAGCAGTCTAAATACTAACTATGGCTACACCTTC	CASSLNTNYGYTF	.	TRBJ1-2	TRBV2	.
TGTGCCAGCAGCCCGTGGGACTCCCGGGGCGGGGAGCTGTTTTTT	CASSPWDSRGGELFF	.	TRBJ2-2	TRBV7-3	.
TGCAGCGTTGATGACAGTCTAGAGCAGTACTTC	CSVDDSLEQYF	.	TRBJ2-7	TRBV29-1	.
TGTGCCAGCAGCTTGTACGGCGGGGGACAGACCCAGTACTTC	CASSLYGGGQTQYF	.	TRBJ2-5	TRBV7-2	TRBD2
TGCGCCAGCAGCTTGGGGACAGGGGATGGGGACACTGAAGCTTTCTTT	CASSLGTGDGDTEAFF	.	TRBJ1-1	TRBV5-1	TRBD1
TGTGCCAGCACTCGGGGGGACGGTAACTATGGCTACACCTTC	CASTRGDGNYGYTF	.	TRBJ1-2	TRBV28	.
TGTGCCAGCAGGGGGTTGGACAGGGGCACCGGGGAGCTGTTTTTT	CASRGLDRGTGELFF	.	TRBJ2-2	TRBV27	TRBD1